Listed below are T cell receptor beta chains from one sample, sequenced in a study of monozygotic twins with cystic fibrosis. Assay: immunoSEQ multiplex PCR; the TCRdb copy retains only in-frame clones and omits some. The table has approximately 25,000 clones, approximately 90% seen once. Sequencing was carried out using blood. These receptors were taken from a girl under 10 years old with cystic fibrosis. The CDR3 runs from the conserved cysteine through the conserved F or W. The D gene is left open where the match is weak. Expanded clones are given a class, and other clones once, few, many or no size at all.

j_call,d_call,v_call,clone_size,cdr3_aa,cdr3_nt
TRBJ2-2,-,TRBV4-3,once,CASSRVIYTGELFF,TGCGCCAGCAGCAGGGTAATCTACACCGGGGAGCTGTTTTTT
TRBJ2-1,TRBD1,TRBV7-2,-,CASSTDRGREQFF,TGTGCCAGCAGCACCGACAGGGGTCGGGAGCAGTTCTTC
TRBJ1-3,TRBD1,TRBV7-2,-,CASSLVARGSGNTIYF,TGTGCCAGCAGCTTAGTAGCCAGGGGGTCCGGAAACACCATATATTTT
TRBJ1-3,-,TRBV6-1,-,CASRDPVSGNTIYF,TGTGCCAGCAGGGACCCGGTCTCTGGAAACACCATATATTTT
TRBJ1-2,TRBD1,TRBV9,-,CASSAEDRGNYGYTF,TGTGCCAGCAGCGCAGAGGACAGGGGCAACTATGGCTACACCTTC
TRBJ2-7,-,TRBV9,-,CASSVEGGPHEQYF,TGTGCCAGCAGCGTAGAAGGGGGACCCCACGAGCAGTACTTC
TRBJ2-7,-,TRBV7-2,-,CASSSPSGQGGTYEQYF,TGTGCCAGCAGCTCACCTTCAGGGCAGGGGGGAACCTACGAGCAGTACTTC
TRBJ2-3,-,TRBV19,-,CASSFDSSTDTQYF,TGTGCCAGTAGCTTTGATTCTAGCACAGATACGCAGTATTTT
TRBJ1-1,-,TRBV4-3,-,CASSQVITGTEAFF,TGCGCCAGCAGCCAAGTAATTACAGGGACTGAAGCTTTCTTT
TRBJ2-3,-,TRBV30,-,CAWSVEALTDTQYF,TGTGCCTGGAGTGTAGAGGCGCTCACAGATACGCAGTATTTT
TRBJ2-7,-,TRBV9,-,CASSVGGSMDEQYF,TGTGCCAGCAGCGTAGGGGGGAGCATGGACGAGCAGTACTTC
TRBJ1-5,-,TRBV6-1,few,CASSGGPSNQPQHF,TGTGCCAGCAGTGGGGGGCCTAGCAATCAGCCCCAGCATTTT
TRBJ2-5,-,TRBV14,-,CASGQFDTRDQETQYF,TGTGCCAGCGGACAGTTTGATACTAGGGATCAAGAGACCCAGTACTTC
TRBJ2-1,TRBD2,TRBV19,few,CASSGGGNEQFF,TGTGCCAGTAGCGGGGGGGGCAATGAGCAGTTCTTC
TRBJ2-1,TRBD2,TRBV7-8,-,CASSVDGTTYNEQFF,TGTGCCAGCAGCGTCGACGGGACTACCTACAATGAGCAGTTCTTC
TRBJ2-3,TRBD2,TRBV6-6,-,CASTSRRGASTDTQYF,TGTGCCAGCACCTCCCGGCGGGGGGCCAGCACAGATACGCAGTATTTT
TRBJ2-5,-,TRBV15,-,CATSRETRQETQYF,TGTGCCACCAGCAGAGAGACACGGCAAGAGACCCAGTACTTC